One and the same sample provided the 21 T cell receptor beta chains below, sequenced in a study of T cell responses to AZD1222 COVID-19 vaccine. Sequenced by immunoSEQ multiplex PCR; TCRdb stores in-frame clones only, minus some. The data show more than 150,000 clones, around 92% seen once. The starting material was peripheral blood, obtained on day 0 of AZD1222 vaccination. Every receptor here comes from an adult in good health.

Remarks on this clone: Within the sample, other DNA sequences also encode this same CDR3. The chain joins TRBV18 to TRBJ1-5, with D unclear. Germline values: CDR1 KGHSH, CDR2 LQKENI. This CDR3 spans 13 amino acids. V was shortened by 2 bases and J by 0 bases, with 2 bases between the two germline ends. The CDR3 DNA is TGTGCCAGCTCACCAGGTAGCAATCAGCCCCAGCATTTT. This sequence encodes CASSPGSNQPQHF.

This chain uses TRBV12-3 or TRBV12-4 with TRBJ1-6; no definite D call. This CDR3 comprises 12 residues. V lost 6 bases, J lost 10 bases, and 10 bases lay in between. CDR3: CASSAYTSPLHF. CDR3 DNA sequence: TGTGCCAGCAGCGCGTATACGTCACCCCTCCACTTT.

Written as DNA, the CDR3 is TGTGCCAGCAGCTTAGCAGGGCAATCCAATGAGCAGTTCTTC. Translation gives CASSLAGQSNEQFF. This sequence joins TRBV11-3 and TRBJ2-1, with TRBD1 as a possible D gene (5 bases). Trimming shortened V by 1 base and J by 6 bases, and 10 bases separated the two germline ends. The CDR3 is 14 amino acids. The germline gives CDR1 SGHNT, CDR2 YENEEA.

V gene TRBV7-2 combines with J gene TRBJ1-1; a weak D match, TRBD1 (5 bases). The CDR3 runs 15 residues. The V gene lost 4 bases and the J gene lost 1 base, with 13 bases spanning the gap. Germline CDR1 and CDR2: SGHTA and FQGNSA. Written as DNA, the CDR3 is TGTGCCAGCAGCTCTAGTAGGGGAGCGAACACTGAAGCTTTCTTT. This sequence encodes CASSSSRGANTEAFF.

The chain joins TRBV28 to TRBJ1-2; the match to TRBD1 covers 8 bases. CDR3 size: 15 residues. V was clipped by 3 bases and J by 1 base; unmatched bases: 4. From germline, CDR1 is MDHEN and CDR2 SYDVKM. CDR3 bases: TGTGCCAGCAGTTTTCAGGGGGCCCTTAACTATGGCTACACCTTC. Encoded protein: CASSFQGALNYGYTF.

The chain is built from TRBV15 and TRBJ1-6; D is unclear. The CDR3 is made up of 15 amino acids. Germline V gene data show CDR1 as LNHNV and CDR2 as YYDKDF (reference sequence). The V end was cut by 3 bases, the J end by 1 base, with 7 bases between. DNA for the CDR3: TGTGCCACCAGCAGTACAAGATCCTATAATTCACCCCTCCACTTT. It translates to CATSSTRSYNSPLHF.

The chain has TRBV4-1 and TRBJ1-5; D is undetermined. Germline V gene lookup returns CDR1 MGHRA and CDR2 YSYEKL. The CDR3 is 15 residues long. Trimming left V 1 base short and J 5 bases short, with 12 bases between. The CDR3 nucleotides read TGCGCCAGCAGCCAAGGGGCCACAGCCTATCAGCCCCAGCATTTT. Protein product: CASSQGATAYQPQHF.

The chain has TRBV28 and TRBJ1-2; D is uncertain. V lost 6 bases and J lost 5, with 16 bases in between. Germline values: CDR1 MDHEN, CDR2 SYDVKM. This CDR3 contains 14 residues. As DNA, the CDR3 is TGTGCCAGCAGCCCCGCGGAGCGGTTATATGGCTACACCTTC. As protein: CASSPAERLYGYTF.

This clone is a singleton in its sample. V and J are TRBV6-5 and TRBJ1-2; perhaps TRBD1 as D (5 bases). The germline CDR1 and CDR2 sequences are MNHEY and SVGAGI. The CDR3 extends over 13 amino acids. Trimming stripped 8 bases from V and 3 bases from J, with 13 bases between. This CDR3 reads CASVPGDDYGYTF. The CDR3 DNA sequence: TGTGCCAGCGTCCCTGGGGACGACTATGGCTACACCTTC.

V gene TRBV7-3 combines with J gene TRBJ1-4; no reliable D call. This CDR3 has 13 residues. Trimming removed 5 bases from V and 8 bases from J, with 12 bases in between. Germline-derived CDR1 and CDR2 are SGHTA and FQGTGA. CDR3 loop: CASSPRMGEKLFF. For the CDR3, the DNA is TGTGCCAGCAGCCCTCGGATGGGGGAAAAACTGTTTTTT.

The chain recombines TRBV10-3 with TRBJ1-3, with D perhaps matching TRBD1 (6 bases). The CDR3 length is 18 residues. CDR1 and CDR2 (germline): ENHRY, SYGVKD. The ends were cut back, 4 bases at V and 2 bases at J, with 21 bases in the middle. The CDR3 loop reads CAISGTPTTWTAGNTIYF. The CDR3, as DNA: TGTGCCATCAGTGGCACACCTACTACTTGGACAGCTGGAAACACCATATATTTT.

The rearrangement uses TRBV24-1 and TRBJ1-2; unclear D gene. V was cut by 1 base and J by 4 bases, with 9 bases left in between. Germline V gene lookup returns CDR1 KGHDR and CDR2 SFDVKD. CDR3 length: 14 residues. The DNA for the CDR3 is TGTGCCACCAGTGATTTACATGGGTCCTATGGCTACACCTTC. It codes for CATSDLHGSYGYTF.

The rearrangement uses TRBV6-4 and TRBJ1-5; no definite D call. With 2 bases removed from V and 15 bases from J, the gap between germline ends came to 11 bases. Germline V lookup: CDR1 MRHNA, CDR2 SNTAGT. The CDR3 spans 11 residues. In DNA, the CDR3 is TGTGCCAGCAGTGACAGCCTTCTCTGGCATTTT. It specifies CASSDSLLWHF.

The V gene is TRBV24-1, the J gene TRBJ2-3; no reliable D call. The germline V gene has CDR1 KGHDR and CDR2 SFDVKD. This CDR3 has 11 amino acids. V shed 0 bases and J shed 9 bases, with 3 bases lying between them. The CDR3 nucleotides are TGTGCCACCAGTGATTTGTACACGCAGTATTTT. Amino acid sequence: CATSDLYTQYF.

The J gene is TRBJ1-1, the V gene TRBV24-1; unclear D gene. There are 11 residues in the CDR3. Germline V CDR1 and CDR2: KGHDR, SFDVKD. V gave up 6 bases and J gave up 8 bases, with 9 bases separating them. The CDR3 DNA is TGTGCCACCAGTTTAGGGAAGGAAGCTTTCTTT. It is translated as CATSLGKEAFF.

CDR3 coding DNA: TGTGCCACCCAGGGAGTCTACGAGCAGTACTTC. Its protein product is CATQGVYEQYF. The chain couples TRBV15 to TRBJ2-7, with D perhaps matching TRBD1 or TRBD2 (5 bases each). Trimming took 8 bases from V and 3 from J, leaving 8 bases between them. Looked up from germline, CDR1 is LNHNV and CDR2 is YYDKDF (reference sequence). CDR3 length: 11 residues.

The J gene is TRBJ1-1, the V gene TRBV6-5, with D possibly matching TRBD1 (6 bases). Germline V gene data show CDR1 as MNHEY and CDR2 as SVGAGI. Trimming took 5 bases from V and 7 from J, leaving 17 bases between them. The CDR3 runs to 14 residues. The DNA of the CDR3 is TGTGCCAGCAGTCGAAGGTCGGGGGCCGGTGAAGCTTTCTTT. Translation: CASSRRSGAGEAFF.

The count of this clone is one. The chain employs TRBV9 and TRBJ2-1, with 7 bases that match TRBD2. CDR1 SGDLS and CDR2 YYNGEE come from the germline V gene. V lost 3 bases, J lost 2 bases, and 5 bases stayed unmatched. This CDR3 has 15 residues. CDR3: CASSASGNTYNEQFF. In DNA form, the CDR3 reads TGTGCCAGCAGCGCTAGCGGAAATACCTACAATGAGCAGTTCTTC.

V and J are TRBV4-1 and TRBJ1-2; tentative D call: TRBD1 (5 bases). V lost 3 bases and J 4 bases, leaving 12 bases between the germline ends. The CDR3 is 14 residues long. CDR1 is MGHRA and CDR2 is YSYEKL in the germline V gene. The CDR3 is CASSHPGGFYGYTF. For the CDR3, the DNA is TGCGCCAGCAGCCACCCCGGGGGGTTCTATGGCTACACCTTC.

The V gene is TRBV3-1 (or the pseudogene TRBV3-2), the J gene TRBJ1-5, with D perhaps TRBD1 (6 bases). The CDR3 totals 14 residues. V lost 2 bases, J lost 4 bases, and 9 bases lay in between. CDR1 is LGHDT and CDR2 is YNNKEL in the germline V gene (reference sequence). The CDR3 bases are TGTGCCAGCAGCCAACAGCAGGGGAATCAGCCCCAGCATTTT. It is translated as CASSQQQGNQPQHF.

The CDR3 here is CAISETGVGEKLFF. CDR3 sequence (DNA): TGTGCCATCAGTGAGACAGGGGTTGGCGAAAAACTGTTTTTT. V and J are TRBV10-3 and TRBJ1-4, with 7 bases fitting TRBD1. The junction had 5 bases not matched to a gene; V was cut back by 2 bases and J by 8 bases. CDR1 and CDR2 from the germline V gene are ENHRY and SYGVKD. The CDR3 runs to 14 residues.